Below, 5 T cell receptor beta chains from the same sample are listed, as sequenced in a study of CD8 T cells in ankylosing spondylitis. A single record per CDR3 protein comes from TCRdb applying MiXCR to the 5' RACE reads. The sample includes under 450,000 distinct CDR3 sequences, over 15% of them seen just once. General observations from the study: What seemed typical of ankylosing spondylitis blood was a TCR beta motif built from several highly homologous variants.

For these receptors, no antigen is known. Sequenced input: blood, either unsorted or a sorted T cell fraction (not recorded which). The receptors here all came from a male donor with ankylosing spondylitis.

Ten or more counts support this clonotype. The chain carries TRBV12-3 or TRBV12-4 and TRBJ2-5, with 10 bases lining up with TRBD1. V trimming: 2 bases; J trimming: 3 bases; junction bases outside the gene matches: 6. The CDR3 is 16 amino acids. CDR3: CASSLSIGQGEETQYF. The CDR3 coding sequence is TGTGCCAGCAGTTTATCCATAGGACAGGGGGAAGAGACCCAGTACTTC.

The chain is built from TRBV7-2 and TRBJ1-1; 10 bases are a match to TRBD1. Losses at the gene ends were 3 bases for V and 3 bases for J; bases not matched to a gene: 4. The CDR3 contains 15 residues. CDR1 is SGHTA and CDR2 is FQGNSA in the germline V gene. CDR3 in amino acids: CASSFMTGGYTEAFF. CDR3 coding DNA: TGTGCCAGCAGCTTTATGACAGGGGGCTACACTGAAGCTTTCTTT.

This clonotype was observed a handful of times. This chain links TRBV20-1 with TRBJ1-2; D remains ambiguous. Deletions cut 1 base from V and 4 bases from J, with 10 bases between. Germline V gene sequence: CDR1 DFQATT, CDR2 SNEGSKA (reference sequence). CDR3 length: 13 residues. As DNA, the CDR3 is TGCAGTGCTAGAGGCTCGGCCCTCTATGGCTACACCTTC. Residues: CSARGSALYGYTF.

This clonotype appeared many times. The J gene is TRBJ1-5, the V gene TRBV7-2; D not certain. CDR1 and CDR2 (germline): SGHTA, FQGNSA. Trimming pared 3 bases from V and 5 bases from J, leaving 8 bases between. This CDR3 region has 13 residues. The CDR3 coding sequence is TGTGCCAGCAGCTTGATCCCCGATCAGCCCCAGCATTTT. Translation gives CASSLIPDQPQHF.

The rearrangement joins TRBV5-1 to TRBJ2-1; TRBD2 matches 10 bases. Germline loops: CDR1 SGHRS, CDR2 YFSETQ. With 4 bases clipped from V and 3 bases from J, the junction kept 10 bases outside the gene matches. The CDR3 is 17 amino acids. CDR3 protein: CASSHPLAGGYYNEQFF. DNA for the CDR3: TGCGCCAGCAGCCATCCCTTAGCGGGAGGTTACTACAATGAGCAGTTCTTC.